The sequence of this TCR beta chain was determined in a study of T cell repertoires in cytomegalovirus infection. Study summary: In public TCR beta signatures, there were indications of both CMV infection and matching HLA type.

From germline, CDR1 is LNHDA and CDR2 SQIVND (reference sequence). V lost 7 bases to trimming and J lost 7 bases, with 11 bases between them. CDR3 size: 12 residues. This clonotype was seen a few times. Its antigen is as yet unknown. Broader study findings: CMV-specific HLA-C-restricted TCR beta clonotypes dominated the ex vivo response. The cumulative frequency of public TCR beta families identified carriers of CMV plus the relevant HLA.

MiXCR, applied by TCRdb to the reads, yields one record per CDR3 protein. The data hold about 740,000 distinct CDR3 sequences, with 35% to 40% observed a single time. V and J are TRBV19 and TRBJ1-5; D is ambiguous. Specimen: PBMCs. The clonotype originates from a human donor in good health (CMV status not recorded). Some clones in this sample may be carry-over from other donors' samples. The CDR3 DNA follows: TGTGCCAGTAAAGGGTACGAGCAGCCCCAGCATTTT. Residues: CASKGYEQPQHF.